This TCR beta chain was found in a study of cytomegalovirus exposure and HLA in healthy donors. Study findings and constraints: Later, an analysis showed that TCR beta chains associated with HLA were more clonally expanded than others that were equally common.

V gave up 5 bases and J gave up 2 bases, with 9 bases separating them. The CDR3 runs to 13 residues. CDR1 and CDR2 (germline): MDHEN, SYDVKM. PCR primers comprised 60 Vbeta and 13 Jbeta primers. The data were produced by immunoSEQ multiplex PCR, yet TCRdb's version contains in-frame clones alone and is incomplete. The repertoire holds around 130,000 clones, with 80% as singletons. This clone was observed once. Antigen unknown. The chain employs TRBV28 and TRBJ1-2; no clear D gene. The sequence derives from a young man in good health and CMV-seronegative. The specimen was PBMCs. CDR3: CASSRGGNYGYTF. The DNA of the CDR3 is TGTGCCAGCAGTCGGGGAGGCAACTATGGCTACACCTTC.